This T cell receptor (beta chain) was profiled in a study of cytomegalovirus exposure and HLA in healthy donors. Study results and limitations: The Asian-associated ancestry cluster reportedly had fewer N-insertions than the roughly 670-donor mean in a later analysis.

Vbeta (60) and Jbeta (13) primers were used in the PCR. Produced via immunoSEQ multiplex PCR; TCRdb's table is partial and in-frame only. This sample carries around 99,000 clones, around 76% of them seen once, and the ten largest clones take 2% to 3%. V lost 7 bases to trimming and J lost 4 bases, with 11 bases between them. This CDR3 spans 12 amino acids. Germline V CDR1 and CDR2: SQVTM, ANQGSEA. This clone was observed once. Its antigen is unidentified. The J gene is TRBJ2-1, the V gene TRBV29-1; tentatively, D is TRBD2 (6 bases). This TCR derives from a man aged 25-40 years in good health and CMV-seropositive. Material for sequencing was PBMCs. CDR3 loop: CSARDLYNEQFF. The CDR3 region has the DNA TGCAGCGCCCGGGACTTGTACAATGAGCAGTTCTTC.